Below are 29 T cell receptor beta chains sequenced from a single sample in a study of shared clonotypes between healthy human individuals. This table comes from immunoSEQ multiplex PCR, and its TCRdb copy is limited to in-frame clones, with some not included. This table holds millions of clones, 90% to 95% found once. Sequencing was carried out using naive CD4+ T cells sorted from blood. Subset noted: CD45RA+ positively selected. These receptors all come from a man aged 18 to 29 in good health.

This clone is a singleton in its sample. This chain uses TRBV29-1 with TRBJ2-3; 7 positions match TRBD1. J was trimmed by 3 bases and V by 1 base; bases with no gene match: 10. Germline CDR1 SQVTM, CDR2 ANQGSEA. The CDR3 sequence is 16 residues long. The CDR3 DNA reads as TGCAGCGTTGAAGGCCTACCCCGGGACAGTACAGATACGCAGTATTTT. Protein sequence: CSVEGLPRDSTDTQYF.

V is TRBV6-6 and J is TRBJ1-4; D possibly corresponds to TRBD1 (6 bases). V was trimmed by 5 bases and J by 7 bases, leaving 17 bases between them. Germline V gene sequence: CDR1 MNHNY, CDR2 SVGAGI (reference sequence). This CDR3 region has 15 residues. CDR3 amino acids: CASSPPTGGGEKLFF. DNA for the CDR3: TGTGCCAGCAGTCCTCCGACAGGCGGAGGTGAAAAACTGTTTTTT.

A note on this clone: The sample contains more than one DNA sequence encoding this CDR3. The chain recombines TRBV5-4 with TRBJ2-7; 10 bases fit TRBD2. The CDR3 loop spans 17 amino acids. CDR1 and CDR2 (germline): SGHNT, YYREEE (reference sequence). Trimming took 4 bases from V and 0 from J; bases not matched to a gene: 10. CDR3 protein: CASSRGTSGTISYEQYF. In nucleotides, the CDR3 is TGTGCCAGCAGCAGGGGTACTAGCGGGACAATCTCCTACGAGCAGTACTTC.

The rearrangement uses TRBV2 and TRBJ1-2; 11 bases map to TRBD1. Germline values: CDR1 SNHLY, CDR2 FYNNEI. V gave up 8 bases and J gave up 3 bases; unmatched junction bases: 11. The CDR3 extends over 16 amino acids. The CDR3 region has the DNA TGTGCCAGCGGAGAGATTCCGGGACAGGGGGACTATGGCTACACCTTC. Amino acids: CASGEIPGQGDYGYTF.

The chain links TRBV19 to TRBJ1-5, with 8 nucleotides matching TRBD1. The germline V gene has CDR1 LNHDA and CDR2 SQIVND (reference sequence). CDR3 length equals 15 residues. J lost 0 bases, V lost 4 bases, and 2 bases had no gene match. CDR3 sequence (DNA): TGTGCCAGTAGTAGGGGACAGGCTAGCAATCAGCCCCAGCATTTT. This gives the protein CASSRGQASNQPQHF.

The chain has TRBV7-3 and TRBJ2-2; no firm D call. Germline V gene lookup returns CDR1 SGHTA and CDR2 FQGTGA. The CDR3 sequence is 15 residues long. V shed 1 base and J shed 0 bases, with 6 bases lying between them. CDR3: CASSLNSPNTGELFF. Here the CDR3 DNA reads TGTGCCAGCAGCTTAAACAGCCCGAACACCGGGGAGCTGTTTTTT.

The genes are TRBV7-6 and TRBJ2-1; D might be TRBD2 (5 bases). CDR3 size: 15 residues. Germline CDR1 SGHVS, CDR2 FNYEAQ. V dropped 2 bases and J dropped 4 bases, with 12 bases sitting between them. The CDR3 protein is CASSLQDSPYNEQFF. For the CDR3, the DNA is TGTGCCAGCAGCTTACAGGACTCACCTTACAATGAGCAGTTCTTC.

The chain uses TRBV5-1 and TRBJ2-7, with TRBD1 as a possible D gene (6 bases). The CDR3 covers 15 residues. Trimming stripped 0 bases from V and 5 bases from J, with 15 bases between. Germline CDR1 SGHRS, CDR2 YFSETQ. CDR3 nucleotides: TGCGCCAGCAGCTTGGCGGGAACAGGGCGGGACGAGCAGTACTTC. The encoded protein is CASSLAGTGRDEQYF.

The V and J genes are TRBV6-1 and TRBJ2-3; D is perhaps TRBD1 or TRBD2 (6 bases each). CDR1 and CDR2 from the germline V gene are MNHNS and SASEGT. This CDR3 has 16 amino acids. V was trimmed by 2 bases and J by 2 bases, leaving 14 bases between them. The CDR3 loop is CASSEFWGANTDTQYF. In nucleotides, the CDR3 is TGTGCCAGCAGTGAATTCTGGGGGGCTAACACAGATACGCAGTATTTT.

The rearrangement uses TRBV7-2 and TRBJ2-1, with D unclear. CDR3 length: 13 residues. Germline assignment: CDR1 SGHTA and CDR2 FQGNSA. With 2 bases removed from V and 6 bases from J, the gap between germline ends came to 8 bases. The CDR3 here is CASSLKGANEQFF. The CDR3 nucleotides read TGTGCCAGCAGCTTAAAAGGAGCCAATGAGCAGTTCTTC.

The chain uses TRBV28 and TRBJ2-3; 8 nucleotides align to TRBD1. Germline CDR1 and CDR2: MDHEN and SYDVKM. The V gene end was trimmed by 8 bases and the J gene end by 1 base; junction bases not matched to a gene: 2. This CDR3 has 13 amino acids. The DNA of the CDR3 is TGTGCCAGCGGGGGACAGGGCACAGATACGCAGTATTTT. It translates to CASGGQGTDTQYF.

Ten or more counts support this clone. This same CDR3 is encoded by further DNA sequences in the sample. The chain recombines TRBV9 with TRBJ1-2, with 7 bases identical to TRBD1. With 3 bases clipped from V and 0 bases from J, the junction kept 2 bases outside the gene matches. In germline, CDR1 is SGDLS, CDR2 YYNGEE. The CDR3 is 14 residues long. As DNA, the CDR3 is TGTGCCAGCAGCGCTGGGACAGCTAACTATGGCTACACCTTC. Its translation: CASSAGTANYGYTF. The complete variable domain, with remaining parts taken from reference TRBV9 and TRBJ1-2, reads DSGVTQTPKHLITATGQRVTLRCSPRSGDLSVYWYQQSLDQGLQFLIQYYNGEERAKGNILERFSAQQFPDLHSELNLSSLELGDSALYFCASSAGTANYGYTFGSGTRLTVV.

The chain uses TRBV2 and TRBJ2-5; D perhaps matches TRBD2 (5 bases). Germline lookup yields CDR1 SNHLY and CDR2 FYNNEI. Trimming pared 6 bases from V and 1 base from J, leaving 12 bases between. CDR3 length equals 14 residues. In DNA form, the CDR3 reads TGTGCCAGCAGGACCGACGGACTCCAAGAGACCCAGTACTTC. Encoded protein: CASRTDGLQETQYF.

V is TRBV5-4 and J is TRBJ2-7, with 9 bases lining up with TRBD1. Germline V CDR1 and CDR2: SGHNT, YYREEE (reference sequence). The CDR3 totals 16 residues. Germline trimming cut 0 bases from V and 3 bases from J; bases unmatched to any gene: 7. DNA of the CDR3: TGTGCCAGCAGCTTGGGGGACCCGGGACAGGGCTACGAGCAGTACTTC. Amino acid sequence: CASSLGDPGQGYEQYF.

On this clone: Other DNA sequences from this sample encode an identical CDR3 as well. V is TRBV5-1 and J is TRBJ1-3; D gene uncertain. The CDR3 loop spans 13 amino acids. Germline CDR1 SGHRS, CDR2 YFSETQ. V gave up 4 bases and J gave up 4 bases, with 9 bases separating them. DNA of the CDR3: TGCGCCAGCAGCCCAGGAGGAGGAAACACCATATATTTT. It codes for CASSPGGGNTIYF.

The rearrangement uses TRBV6-5 and TRBJ1-3; D remains ambiguous. The germline V and J ends were trimmed by 5 bases and 3 bases, with 11 bases remaining between them. Germline lookup yields CDR1 MNHEY and CDR2 SVGAGI. The CDR3 is 14 amino acids. In nucleotides, the CDR3 is TGTGCCAGCAGTAAACGGGCCATTGGAAACACCATATATTTT. Its translation: CASSKRAIGNTIYF.

The V call is TRBV18, the J call TRBJ2-7; 7 nucleotides line up with TRBD2. The trim removed 3 bases at V and 2 bases at J, leaving 4 bases unmatched. This CDR3 has 14 amino acids. CDR1 KGHSH and CDR2 LQKENI come from the germline V gene. The DNA of the CDR3 is TGTGCCAGCTCACCCGGGACTATGACCTACGAGCAGTACTTC. This codes for CASSPGTMTYEQYF.

The chain uses TRBV16 and TRBJ2-7; TRBD2 matches at 7 bases. The CDR3 runs to 14 residues. With V trimmed by 5 bases and J by 6 bases, 10 bases remained unmatched. CDR1 is KGHSY and CDR2 is FQNENV in the germline V gene. Here the CDR3 DNA reads TGTGCCAGCAGCACATTTGGACTAGTTGGCGAGCAGTACTTC. Its protein is CASSTFGLVGEQYF.

The chain has TRBV28 and TRBJ1-2, with D possibly TRBD1 on 5 matching bases. The ends were cut back, 6 bases at V and 3 bases at J, with 11 bases in the middle. Germline loops: CDR1 MDHEN, CDR2 SYDVKM. CDR3 length equals 13 residues. The CDR3 DNA sequence: TGTGCCAGCAGATCGGGAGGGGACTATGGCTACACCTTC. Protein: CASRSGGDYGYTF.

This clone was detected only a few times. At the DNA level, this CDR3 is encoded by other sequences in the same sample as well. This chain links TRBV5-4 with TRBJ2-3; no clear D gene. Germline loops: CDR1 SGHNT, CDR2 YYREEE (reference sequence). Trimming stripped 1 base from V and 1 base from J, with 4 bases between. The CDR3 has 13 residues. Here the CDR3 DNA reads TGTGCCAGCAGCTTGAGGGGCACAGATACGCAGTATTTT. This encodes CASSLRGTDTQYF.

The genes are TRBV28 and TRBJ1-2; no definite D call. Per the germline V gene, CDR1 is MDHEN and CDR2 is SYDVKM. Trimming stripped 3 bases from V and 7 bases from J, with 12 bases between. This CDR3 contains 13 residues. The CDR3 DNA follows: TGTGCCAGCAGTTTGGGCCGGTTTTCTGGCTACACCTTC. This encodes CASSLGRFSGYTF.

Concerning this clone: This sample also contains other DNA sequences that code for the same CDR3. The chain recombines TRBV30 with TRBJ2-4, with D possibly TRBD1 on 5 matching bases. The CDR3 contains 13 residues. Germline CDR1 and CDR2: GTSNPN and SVGIG (reference sequence). Trimming removed 2 bases at V and 0 bases at J, with 5 bases between. CDR3 sequence (DNA): TGTGCCTGGAGTAGGGGAGCCAAAAACATTCAGTACTTC. This sequence encodes CAWSRGAKNIQYF.

The chain combines TRBV6-5 with TRBJ2-7, with 8 positions matching TRBD1. From germline, CDR1 is MNHEY and CDR2 SVGAGI. The V gene end was trimmed by 7 bases and the J gene end by 3 bases; junction bases not matched to a gene: 8. The CDR3 extends over 14 amino acids. The CDR3 here is CASTPGGQDYEQYF. CDR3 sequence (DNA): TGTGCCAGCACTCCCGGGGGACAGGACTACGAGCAGTACTTC.

The CDR3 DNA reads as TGTGCCAGCAGAGGACTCAAGGGGAAGAATGAGCAGTTCTTC. Its protein product is CASRGLKGKNEQFF. The chain carries TRBV27 and TRBJ2-1; the D gene could be TRBD1 or TRBD2 (5 bases each). Germline CDR1 is MNHEY and CDR2 is SMNVEV (reference sequence). Trimming cost V 6 bases and J 7 bases, with 16 bases left between them. The CDR3 spans 14 residues.

This CDR3 is CASNTPGQGGDTQYF. The CDR3 DNA follows: TGTGCCAGCAACACCCCCGGCCAGGGGGGTGATACGCAGTATTTT. The chain uses TRBV6-6 and TRBJ2-3; D may be TRBD1 (7 bases). The CDR3 extends over 15 amino acids. CDR1 is MNHNY and CDR2 is SVGAGI in the germline V gene (reference sequence). The V and J ends lost 7 bases and 6 bases respectively, with 20 bases between them.

The chain combines TRBV5-1 with TRBJ1-4, with a weak D call TRBD1 (6 bases). Germline CDR1 reads SGHRS; CDR2 reads YFSETQ. This CDR3 comprises 13 residues. The V end was cut by 5 bases, the J end by 6 bases, with 11 bases between. CDR3 sequence (DNA): TGCGCCAGCAGGAGGGGGAATTATGAAAAACTGTTTTTT. Translating gives CASRRGNYEKLFF.

Regarding this clone: Other nucleotide sequences in the sample specify the same CDR3. This sequence joins TRBV5-1 and TRBJ2-7, with 8 positions matching TRBD1. This CDR3 spans 14 amino acids. The junction had 3 bases not matched to a gene; V was cut back by 2 bases and J by 2 bases. Germline V gene lookup returns CDR1 SGHRS and CDR2 YFSETQ. The CDR3 sequence: CASSLIQGAYEQYF. The CDR3 nucleotides are TGCGCCAGCAGCTTAATACAGGGGGCCTACGAGCAGTACTTC. Using reference TRBV5-1 and TRBJ2-7 for the parts outside the CDR3, the full variable domain is KAGVTQTPRYLIKTRGQQVTLSCSPISGHRSVSWYQQTPGQGLQFLFEYFSETQRNKGNFPGRFSGRQFSNSRSEMNVSTLELGDSALYLCASSLIQGAYEQYFGPGTRLTVT.

This clone has more than one count but fewer than ten. This chain links TRBV5-4 with TRBJ2-7; TRBD1 matches 7 bases. The CDR3 has 13 residues. Germline CDR1 reads SGHNT; CDR2 reads YYREEE (reference sequence). V dropped 4 bases and J dropped 4; count of bases not matched to a gene: 5. CDR3 in amino acids: CASSPGQQYEQYF. In DNA form, the CDR3 reads TGTGCCAGCAGCCCGGGACAGCAATACGAGCAGTACTTC.

The chain uses TRBV7-9 and TRBJ2-1; D ambiguous. CDR3 size: 13 residues. The germline V and J ends were trimmed by 2 bases and 11 bases, with 13 bases remaining between them. Germline-derived CDR1 and CDR2 are SEHNR and FQNEAQ (reference sequence). The CDR3 DNA is TGTGCCAGCAGCTTAAATCAGAGGAGTAAGCAGTTCTTC. This gives the protein CASSLNQRSKQFF.